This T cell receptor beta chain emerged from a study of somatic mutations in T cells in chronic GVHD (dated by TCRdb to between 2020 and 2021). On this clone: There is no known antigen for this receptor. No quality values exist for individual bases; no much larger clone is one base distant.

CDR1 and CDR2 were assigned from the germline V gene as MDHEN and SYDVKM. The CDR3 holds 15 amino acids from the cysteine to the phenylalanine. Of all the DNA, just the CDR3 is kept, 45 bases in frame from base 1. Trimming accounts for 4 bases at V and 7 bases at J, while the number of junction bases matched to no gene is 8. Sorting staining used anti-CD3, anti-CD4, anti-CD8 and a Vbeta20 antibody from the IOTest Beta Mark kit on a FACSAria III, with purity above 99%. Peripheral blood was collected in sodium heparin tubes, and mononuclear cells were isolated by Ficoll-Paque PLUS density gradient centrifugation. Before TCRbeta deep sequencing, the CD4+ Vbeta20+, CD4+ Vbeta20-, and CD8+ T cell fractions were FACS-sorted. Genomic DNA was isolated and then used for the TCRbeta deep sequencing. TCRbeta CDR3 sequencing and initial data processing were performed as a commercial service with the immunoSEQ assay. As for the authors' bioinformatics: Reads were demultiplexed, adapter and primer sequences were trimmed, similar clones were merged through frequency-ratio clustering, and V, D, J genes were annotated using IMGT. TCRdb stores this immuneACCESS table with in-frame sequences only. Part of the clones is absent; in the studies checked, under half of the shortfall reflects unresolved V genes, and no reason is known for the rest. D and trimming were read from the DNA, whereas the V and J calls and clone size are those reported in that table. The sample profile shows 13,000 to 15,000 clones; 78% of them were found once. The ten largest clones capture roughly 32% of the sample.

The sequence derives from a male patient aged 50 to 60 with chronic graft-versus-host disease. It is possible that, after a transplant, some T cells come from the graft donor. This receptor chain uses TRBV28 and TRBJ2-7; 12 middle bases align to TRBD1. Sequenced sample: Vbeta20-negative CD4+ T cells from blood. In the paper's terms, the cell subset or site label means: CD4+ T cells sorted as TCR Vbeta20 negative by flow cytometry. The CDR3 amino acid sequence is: CASSSEGQGAYEQYF. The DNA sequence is TGTGCCAGCAGTTCCGAGGGACAGGGGGCGTATGAGCAGTACTTC.